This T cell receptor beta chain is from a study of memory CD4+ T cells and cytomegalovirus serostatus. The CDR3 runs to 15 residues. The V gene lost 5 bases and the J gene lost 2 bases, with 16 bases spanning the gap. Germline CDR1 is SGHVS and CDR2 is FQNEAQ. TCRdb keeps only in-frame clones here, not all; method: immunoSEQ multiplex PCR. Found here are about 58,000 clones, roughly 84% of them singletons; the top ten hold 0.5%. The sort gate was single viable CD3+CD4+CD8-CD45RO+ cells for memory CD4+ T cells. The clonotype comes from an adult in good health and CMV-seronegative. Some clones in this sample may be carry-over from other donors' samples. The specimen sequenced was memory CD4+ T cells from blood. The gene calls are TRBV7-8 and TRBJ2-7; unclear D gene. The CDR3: CASSRNSNPTYEQYF. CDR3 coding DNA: TGTGCCAGCAGCCGGAACTCGAACCCAACCTACGAGCAGTACTTC.